A single sample gave rise to the 8 T cell receptor beta chains below, sequenced in a study of T cells in Graves' hyperthyroidism and ophthalmopathy. Amplification targeted TCR beta CDR3 regions from RNA transcripts. TCR CDR3 underwent first-round RT-PCR with the HTBI primer set. TCRdb redid the calling of the multiplex PCR reads with MiXCR, one entry per CDR3 protein. The data contain about 600,000 distinct CDR3 sequences, 12% to 15% of them singletons. Sequencing used blood. All receptors come from a woman under 30 with Graves' ophthalmopathy.

This clonotype was seen repeatedly, ten times or more. This chain uses TRBV12-3 or TRBV12-4 with TRBJ2-1, with 12 nucleotides matching TRBD2. The trim removed 7 bases at V and 6 bases at J, leaving 10 bases unmatched. CDR3 length: 16 amino acids. Here the CDR3 DNA reads TGTGCCAGCACCCCGACTAGCGGGAGTGCTGTCAATGAGCAGTTCTTC. Its translation: CASTPTSGSAVNEQFF.

A few counts support this clonotype. The J gene is TRBJ1-3, the V gene TRBV12-3 or TRBV12-4; D call uncertain. The CDR3 covers 14 residues. Trimming took off 1 base at V and 0 bases at J, with 4 bases between the two ends. This chain's CDR3 is CASSLDLSGNTIYF. CDR3 coding DNA: TGTGCCAGCAGTTTAGATCTCTCTGGAAACACCATATATTTT.

This clonotype has a count of ten or more. CDR3 nucleotides: TGTGCCAGCAGGATCGGGACAGGGGGCGCGAGCAATCAGCCCCAGCATTTT. The encoded protein is CASRIGTGGASNQPQHF. The gene calls are TRBV5-8 and TRBJ1-5, with 12 bases that match TRBD1. V lost 5 bases and J lost 1; bases outside the gene matches: 7. The length of the CDR3 is 17 residues. Germline V gene data show CDR1 as SGHTS and CDR2 as YDEGEE.

Many counts were recorded for this clonotype. V usage is TRBV7-2 and J usage is TRBJ1-2, with no clear D. Trimming took off 5 bases at V and 3 bases at J, with 7 bases between the two ends. Germline lookup yields CDR1 SGHTA and CDR2 FQGNSA. The CDR3 has 12 amino acids. The CDR3 DNA sequence: TGTGCCAGCAGCACGGGGTACTATGGCTACACCTTC. Protein sequence: CASSTGYYGYTF.

This clonotype was counted a few times. The CDR3 sequence is CASSQDYYEQYF. The CDR3 DNA follows: TGTGCCAGCAGCCAGGACTACTACGAGCAGTACTTC. The chain recombines TRBV6-2 or TRBV6-3 with TRBJ2-7; D is perhaps TRBD2 (6 bases). V gave up 6 bases and J gave up 3 bases, with 9 bases separating them. In germline, CDR1 is MNHEY, CDR2 SVGEGT. The CDR3 consists of 12 residues.

This clonotype was recorded a few times. V is TRBV20-1 and J is TRBJ2-3, with 11 bases fitting TRBD2. Trimming took 5 bases from V and 0 from J; bases not matched to a gene: 10. This CDR3 has 17 amino acids. CDR1 is DFQATT and CDR2 is SNEGSKA in the germline V gene (reference sequence). The CDR3 DNA reads as TGCAGTGCTGGACTAGCGGGCTCGGTTTCTAGCACAGATACGCAGTATTTT. Translated: CSAGLAGSVSSTDTQYF.

The table lists this clonotype with many counts. The chain couples TRBV7-9 to TRBJ2-1; tentative D call: TRBD2 (5 bases). Germline V gene lookup returns CDR1 SEHNR and CDR2 FQNEAQ (reference sequence). The CDR3 loop spans 12 amino acids. The ends were cut back, 4 bases at V and 12 bases at J, with 13 bases in the middle. In DNA, the CDR3 is TGTGCCAGCAGCTATACTGGACTGGGGCAGTTCTTC. Amino acids: CASSYTGLGQFF.

This clonotype was picked up many times. The gene calls are TRBV6-2 or TRBV6-3 and TRBJ2-1; tentatively, D is TRBD2 (6 bases). V lost 0 bases to trimming and J lost 0 bases, with 24 bases between them. CDR3 length: 21 amino acids. Per germline, CDR1 MNHEY and CDR2 SVGEGT. In DNA form, the CDR3 reads TGTGCCAGCAGTTACTCCTCCGTACCCAACCCGCGGGGCCCCTCCTACAATGAGCAGTTCTTC. The encoded protein is CASSYSSVPNPRGPSYNEQFF.